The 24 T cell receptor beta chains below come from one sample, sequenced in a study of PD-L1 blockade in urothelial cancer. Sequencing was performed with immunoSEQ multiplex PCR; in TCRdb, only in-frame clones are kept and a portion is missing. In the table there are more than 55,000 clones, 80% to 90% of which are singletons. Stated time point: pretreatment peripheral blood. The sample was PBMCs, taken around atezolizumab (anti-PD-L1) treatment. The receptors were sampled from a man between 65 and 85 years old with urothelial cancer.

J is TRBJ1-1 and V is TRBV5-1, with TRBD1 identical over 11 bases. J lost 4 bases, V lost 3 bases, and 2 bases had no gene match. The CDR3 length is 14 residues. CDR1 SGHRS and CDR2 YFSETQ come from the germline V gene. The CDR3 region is CASSSGQGVTEAFF. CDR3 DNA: TGCGCCAGCAGCTCGGGACAGGGGGTCACTGAAGCTTTCTTT.

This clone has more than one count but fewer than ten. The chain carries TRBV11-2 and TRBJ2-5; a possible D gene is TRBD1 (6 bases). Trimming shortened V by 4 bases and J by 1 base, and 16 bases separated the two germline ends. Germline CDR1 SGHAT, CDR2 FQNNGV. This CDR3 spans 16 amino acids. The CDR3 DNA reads TGTGCCAGCAGCTCCCCCCGGGACACCATCCAAGAGACCCAGTACTTC. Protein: CASSSPRDTIQETQYF.

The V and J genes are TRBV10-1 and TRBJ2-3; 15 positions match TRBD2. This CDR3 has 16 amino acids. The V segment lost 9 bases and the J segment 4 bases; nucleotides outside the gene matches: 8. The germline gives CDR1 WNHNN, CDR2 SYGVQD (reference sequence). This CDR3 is CASGTSGRNKPDTQYF. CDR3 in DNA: TGCGCCAGTGGGACTAGCGGGAGGAACAAGCCAGATACGCAGTATTTT.

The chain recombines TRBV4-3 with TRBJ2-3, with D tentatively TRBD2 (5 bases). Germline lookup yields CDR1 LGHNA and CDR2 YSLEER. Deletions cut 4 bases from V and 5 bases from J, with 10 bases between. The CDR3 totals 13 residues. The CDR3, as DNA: TGCGCCAGCAGCCTGGACCGGGAAGATACGCAGTATTTT. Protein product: CASSLDREDTQYF.

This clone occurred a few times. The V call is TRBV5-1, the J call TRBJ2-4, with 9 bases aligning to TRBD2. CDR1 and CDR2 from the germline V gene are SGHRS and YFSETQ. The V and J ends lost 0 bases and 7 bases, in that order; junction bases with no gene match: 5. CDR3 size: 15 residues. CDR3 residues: CASSLEGSGSNIQYF. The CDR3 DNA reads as TGCGCCAGCAGCTTGGAAGGTAGCGGGAGTAACATTCAGTACTTC.

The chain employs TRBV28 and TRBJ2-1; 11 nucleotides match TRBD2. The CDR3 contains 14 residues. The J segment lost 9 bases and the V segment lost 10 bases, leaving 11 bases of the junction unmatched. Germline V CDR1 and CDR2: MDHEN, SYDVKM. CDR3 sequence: CATTSGRLAGEQFF. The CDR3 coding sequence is TGTGCCACCACTAGCGGGAGATTGGCTGGTGAGCAGTTCTTC.

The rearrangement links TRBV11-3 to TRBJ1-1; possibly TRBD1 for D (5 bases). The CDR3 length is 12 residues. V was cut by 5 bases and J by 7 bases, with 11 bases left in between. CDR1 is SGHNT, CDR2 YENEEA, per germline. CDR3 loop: CASSPGGDEAFF. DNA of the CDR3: TGTGCCAGCAGCCCCGGGGGGGATGAAGCTTTCTTT.

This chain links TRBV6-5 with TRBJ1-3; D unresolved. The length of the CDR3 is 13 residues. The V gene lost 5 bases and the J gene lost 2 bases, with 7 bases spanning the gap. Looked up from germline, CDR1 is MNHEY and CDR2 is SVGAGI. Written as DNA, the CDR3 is TGTGCCAGCAGTCCGGGAACTGGAAACACCATATATTTT. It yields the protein CASSPGTGNTIYF.

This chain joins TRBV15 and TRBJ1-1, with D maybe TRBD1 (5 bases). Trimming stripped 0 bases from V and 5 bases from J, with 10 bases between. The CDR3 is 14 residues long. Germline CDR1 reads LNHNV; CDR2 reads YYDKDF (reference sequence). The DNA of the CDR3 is TGTGCCACCAGCAGAGAGGGGCGTAAAACTGAAGCTTTCTTT. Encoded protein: CATSREGRKTEAFF.

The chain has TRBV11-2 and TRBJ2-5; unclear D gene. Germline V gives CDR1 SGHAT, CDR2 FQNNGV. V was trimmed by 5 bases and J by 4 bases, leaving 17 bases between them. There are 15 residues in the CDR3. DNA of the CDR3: TGTGCCAGCAGCCGCGCGACTGGAGTTCTAGAGACCCAGTACTTC. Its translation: CASSRATGVLETQYF.

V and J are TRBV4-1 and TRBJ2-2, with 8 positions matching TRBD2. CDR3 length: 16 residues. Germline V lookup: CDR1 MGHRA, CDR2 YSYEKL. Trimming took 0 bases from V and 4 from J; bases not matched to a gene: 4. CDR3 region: CASSQDPGGRTGELFF. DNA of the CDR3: TGCGCCAGCAGCCAAGATCCGGGGGGGCGCACCGGGGAGCTGTTTTTT.

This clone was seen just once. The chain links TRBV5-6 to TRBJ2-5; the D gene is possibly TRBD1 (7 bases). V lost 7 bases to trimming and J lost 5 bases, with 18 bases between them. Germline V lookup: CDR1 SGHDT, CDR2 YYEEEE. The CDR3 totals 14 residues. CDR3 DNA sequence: TGTGCCAGCTCAACAGGGGACTCCCGGGAGACCCAGTACTTC. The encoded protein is CASSTGDSRETQYF.

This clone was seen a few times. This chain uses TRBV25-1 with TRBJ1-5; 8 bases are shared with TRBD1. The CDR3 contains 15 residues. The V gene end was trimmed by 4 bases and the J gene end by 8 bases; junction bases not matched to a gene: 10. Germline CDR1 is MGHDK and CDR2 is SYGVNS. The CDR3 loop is CASSATTGGKEPQHF. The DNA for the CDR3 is TGTGCCAGCAGTGCCACTACAGGGGGAAAGGAGCCCCAGCATTTT.

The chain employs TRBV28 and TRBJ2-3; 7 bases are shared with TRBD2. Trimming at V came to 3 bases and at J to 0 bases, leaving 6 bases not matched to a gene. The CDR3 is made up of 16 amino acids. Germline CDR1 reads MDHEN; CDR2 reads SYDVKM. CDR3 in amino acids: CASSLVGTTSTDTQYF. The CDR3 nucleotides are TGTGCCAGCAGTTTGGTCGGGACTACTAGCACAGATACGCAGTATTTT.

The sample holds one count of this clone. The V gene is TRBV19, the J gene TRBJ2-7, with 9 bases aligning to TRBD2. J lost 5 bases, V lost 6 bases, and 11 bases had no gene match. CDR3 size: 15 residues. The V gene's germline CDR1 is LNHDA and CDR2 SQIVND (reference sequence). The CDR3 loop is CASRLKGLAGDEQYF. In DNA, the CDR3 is TGTGCCAGTAGACTTAAGGGGTTAGCGGGAGACGAGCAGTACTTC.

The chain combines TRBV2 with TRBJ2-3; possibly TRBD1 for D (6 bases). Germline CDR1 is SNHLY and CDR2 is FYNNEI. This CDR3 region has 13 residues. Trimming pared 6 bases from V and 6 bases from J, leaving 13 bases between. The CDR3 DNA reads TGTGCCAGCAGCGTAGCCACAGGGGATACGCAGTATTTT. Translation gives CASSVATGDTQYF.

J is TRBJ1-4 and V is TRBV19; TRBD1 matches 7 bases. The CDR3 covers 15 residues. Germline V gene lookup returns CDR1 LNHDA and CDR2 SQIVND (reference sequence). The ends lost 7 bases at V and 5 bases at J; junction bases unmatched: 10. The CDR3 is CASKGPGQINEKLFF. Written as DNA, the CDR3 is TGTGCCAGTAAGGGGCCGGGACAGATAAATGAAAAACTGTTTTTT.

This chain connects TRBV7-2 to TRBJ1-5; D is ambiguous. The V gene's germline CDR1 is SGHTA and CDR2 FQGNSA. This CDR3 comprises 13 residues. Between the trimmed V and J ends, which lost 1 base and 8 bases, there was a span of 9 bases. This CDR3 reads CASSLDSQKPQHF. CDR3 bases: TGTGCCAGCAGCTTAGACAGCCAAAAGCCCCAGCATTTT.

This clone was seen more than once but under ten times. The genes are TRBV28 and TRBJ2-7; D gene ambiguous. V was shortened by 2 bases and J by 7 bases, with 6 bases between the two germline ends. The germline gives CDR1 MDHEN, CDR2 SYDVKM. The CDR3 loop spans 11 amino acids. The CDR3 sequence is CASSLREEQYF. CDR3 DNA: TGTGCCAGCAGTTTAAGAGAAGAGCAGTACTTC.

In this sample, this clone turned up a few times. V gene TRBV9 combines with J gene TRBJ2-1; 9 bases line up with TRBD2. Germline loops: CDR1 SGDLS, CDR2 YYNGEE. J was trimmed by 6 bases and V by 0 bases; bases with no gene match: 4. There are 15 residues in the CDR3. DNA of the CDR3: TGTGCCAGCAGCGTAGATAGCGGGAGCTCCAATGAGCAGTTCTTC. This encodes CASSVDSGSSNEQFF.

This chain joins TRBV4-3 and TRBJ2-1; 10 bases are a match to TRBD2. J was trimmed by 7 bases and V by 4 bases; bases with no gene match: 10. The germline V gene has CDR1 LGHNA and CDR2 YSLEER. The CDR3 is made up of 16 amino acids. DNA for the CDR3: TGCGCCAGCAGCCTGCGTGCAGCGGGAGGGGAGAATGAGCAGTTCTTC. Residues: CASSLRAAGGENEQFF.

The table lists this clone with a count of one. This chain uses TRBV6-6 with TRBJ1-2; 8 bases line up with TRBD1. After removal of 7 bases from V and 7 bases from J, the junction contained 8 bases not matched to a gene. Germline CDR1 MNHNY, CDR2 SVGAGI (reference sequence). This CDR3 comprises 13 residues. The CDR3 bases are TGTGCCAGCAACTTGGACAGGGTGGGTGGCTACACCTTC. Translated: CASNLDRVGGYTF.

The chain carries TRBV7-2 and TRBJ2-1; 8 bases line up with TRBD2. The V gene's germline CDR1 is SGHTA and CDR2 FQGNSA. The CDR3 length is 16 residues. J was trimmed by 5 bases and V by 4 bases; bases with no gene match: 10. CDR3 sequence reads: CASSYVSGATDNEQFF. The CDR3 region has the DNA TGTGCCAGCAGCTACGTTAGCGGGGCGACCGACAATGAGCAGTTCTTC. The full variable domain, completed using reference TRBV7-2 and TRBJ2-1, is GAGVSQSPSNKVTEKGKDVELRCDPISGHTALYWYRQSLGQGLEFLIYFQGNSAPDKSGLPSDRFSAERTGGSVSTLTIQRTQQEDSAVYLCASSYVSGATDNEQFFGPGTRLTVL.

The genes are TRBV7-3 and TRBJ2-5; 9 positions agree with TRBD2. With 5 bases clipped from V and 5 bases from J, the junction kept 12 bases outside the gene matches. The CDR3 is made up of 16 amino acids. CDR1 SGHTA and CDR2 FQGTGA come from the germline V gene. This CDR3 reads CASSPWAGGPGETQYF. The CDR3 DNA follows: TGTGCCAGCAGCCCATGGGCGGGAGGGCCGGGGGAGACCCAGTACTTC.